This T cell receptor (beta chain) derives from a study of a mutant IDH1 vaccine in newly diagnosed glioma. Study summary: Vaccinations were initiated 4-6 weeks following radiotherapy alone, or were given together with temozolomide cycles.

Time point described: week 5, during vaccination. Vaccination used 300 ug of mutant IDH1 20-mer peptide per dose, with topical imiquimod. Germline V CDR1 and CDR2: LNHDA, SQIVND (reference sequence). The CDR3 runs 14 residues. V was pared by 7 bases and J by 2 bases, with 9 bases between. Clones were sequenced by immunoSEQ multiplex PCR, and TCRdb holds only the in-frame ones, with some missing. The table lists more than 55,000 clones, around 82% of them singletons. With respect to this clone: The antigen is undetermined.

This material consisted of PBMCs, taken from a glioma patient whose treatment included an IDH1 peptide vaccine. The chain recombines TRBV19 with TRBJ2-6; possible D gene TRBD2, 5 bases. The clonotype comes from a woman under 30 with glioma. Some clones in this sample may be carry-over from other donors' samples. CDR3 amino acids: CASNYGAGANVLTF. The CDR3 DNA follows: TGTGCCAGTAATTACGGGGCTGGGGCCAACGTCCTGACTTTC. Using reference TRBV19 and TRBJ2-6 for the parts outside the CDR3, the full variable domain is DGGITQSPKYLFRKEGQNVTLSCEQNLNHDAMYWYRQDPGQGLRLIYYSQIVNDFQKGDIAEGYSVSREKKESFPLTVTSAQKNPTAFYLCASNYGAGANVLTFGAGSRLTVL.